Listed below are T cell receptor beta chains from one sample, sequenced in a study of blood T cells in healthy people across ages. One entry per CDR3 protein, called by TCRdb with MiXCR from the 5' RACE reads. This sample yields 750,000 to 1,000,000 distinct CDR3 sequences, of which almost 30% are seen a single time; roughly 10% belongs to the top ten. The sample also formed part of further work on T cells of mothers and their children.

The sequencing sample was made of blood. These receptors all come from a woman aged 40-49 years in good health. Each CDR3 is given with its conserved first and last residue. The order of the fields is CDR3 DNA, CDR3 protein, clone size, D gene, V gene, J gene. The D gene is left open where the match is weak. Only part of the rows carry a size: once, few, many, or a class if the clone is expanded.

cdr3_nt: TGTGCCAGCAGTTACCCCAGGGGAGGGACTAGCAATCAGCCCCAGCATTTT; cdr3_aa: CASSYPRGGTSNQPQHF; clone_size: few; d_call: -; v_call: TRBV6-6; j_call: TRBJ1-5
cdr3_nt: TGTGCCAGCAGCTTTGTCCCTAGCGGCCTTAGCTCCTACAATGAGCAGTACTTC; cdr3_aa: CASSFVPSGLSSYNEQYF; clone_size: once; d_call: TRBD2; v_call: TRBV7-9; j_call: TRBJ2-7
cdr3_nt: TGTGCCAGCAGCGTTCCAAGGGGCACAGATACGCAGTATTTT; cdr3_aa: CASSVPRGTDTQYF; clone_size: -; d_call: -; v_call: TRBV5-4; j_call: TRBJ2-3
cdr3_nt: TGTGCCAGCAGCGTAGCTGCGGACTATGAAGAGACCCAGTACTTC; cdr3_aa: CASSVAADYEETQYF; clone_size: many; d_call: -; v_call: TRBV9; j_call: TRBJ2-5
cdr3_nt: TGCAGTGCCGGAACAGGTTACAATCAGCCCCAGCATTTT; cdr3_aa: CSAGTGYNQPQHF; clone_size: -; d_call: -; v_call: TRBV20-1; j_call: TRBJ1-5
cdr3_nt: TGTGCCAGCAGTTACTCGGGACTTAAGAATGAGCAGTTCTTC; cdr3_aa: CASSYSGLKNEQFF; clone_size: few; d_call: -; v_call: TRBV6-2/TRBV6-3; j_call: TRBJ2-1
cdr3_nt: TGTGCCAGCAGTGAGCGAATAGGGGGAAGCGGAGAGACCCAGTACTTC; cdr3_aa: CASSERIGGSGETQYF; clone_size: -; d_call: -; v_call: TRBV2; j_call: TRBJ2-5
cdr3_nt: TGCAGCGTTGACTCAGGGCTCAATGAAAAACTGTTTTTT; cdr3_aa: CSVDSGLNEKLFF; clone_size: few; d_call: -; v_call: TRBV29-1; j_call: TRBJ1-4
cdr3_nt: TGTGCCAGCAGTTACACCCAATTCGGCGCGAACACCGGGGAGCTGTTTTTT; cdr3_aa: CASSYTQFGANTGELFF; clone_size: few; d_call: -; v_call: TRBV6-5; j_call: TRBJ2-2
cdr3_nt: TGTGCCTGGAATATGAGGGGGTTCTCCTACGAGCAGTACTTC; cdr3_aa: CAWNMRGFSYEQYF; clone_size: -; d_call: -; v_call: TRBV30; j_call: TRBJ2-7
cdr3_nt: TGCAGTGCCGGGACAGGGGGCTTGAATACGCAGTATTTT; cdr3_aa: CSAGTGGLNTQYF; clone_size: few; d_call: TRBD1; v_call: TRBV20-1; j_call: TRBJ2-3
cdr3_nt: TGCAGTGCTAGAAAGGGGGGCGGCTACGAGCAGTACTTC; cdr3_aa: CSARKGGGYEQYF; clone_size: few; d_call: -; v_call: TRBV20-1; j_call: TRBJ2-7
cdr3_nt: TGCGCCAGCAGCTTGGAGTCAGCTGGCGGGACCCAGTACTTC; cdr3_aa: CASSLESAGGTQYF; clone_size: few; d_call: -; v_call: TRBV5-1; j_call: TRBJ2-5
cdr3_nt: TGCGCCAGCAGCCAAGAAGGTCGCGGGGGGCGGTTCTTC; cdr3_aa: CASSQEGRGGRFF; clone_size: few; d_call: TRBD2; v_call: TRBV4-1; j_call: TRBJ2-1
cdr3_nt: TGTGCCAGCAGTTTTCGCGATACTGAAGCTTTCTTT; cdr3_aa: CASSFRDTEAFF; clone_size: many; d_call: -; v_call: TRBV12-3/TRBV12-4; j_call: TRBJ1-1
cdr3_nt: TGTGCCAGCAGTTTAGGGACAGGGAGAGGCTACACCTTC; cdr3_aa: CASSLGTGRGYTF; clone_size: few; d_call: TRBD1; v_call: TRBV28; j_call: TRBJ1-2
cdr3_nt: TGTGCCAGCAGCCCAAGGGACAGGGGTCATGAGCAGTTCTTC; cdr3_aa: CASSPRDRGHEQFF; clone_size: -; d_call: TRBD1; v_call: TRBV7-9; j_call: TRBJ2-1
cdr3_nt: TGCGCCAGCAGCCAAGATAGGGCATCCTACGAGCAGTACTTC; cdr3_aa: CASSQDRASYEQYF; clone_size: many; d_call: -; v_call: TRBV4-3; j_call: TRBJ2-7
cdr3_nt: TGTGCCAGCAGCTCAAGGGAAGTGATCGAGCAGTACTTC; cdr3_aa: CASSSREVIEQYF; clone_size: many; d_call: -; v_call: TRBV5-6; j_call: TRBJ2-7
cdr3_nt: TGTGCCAGCGTGACCACAGGGAATTACTATGGCTACACCTTC; cdr3_aa: CASVTTGNYYGYTF; clone_size: few; d_call: -; v_call: TRBV5-6; j_call: TRBJ1-2
cdr3_nt: TGTGCCAGCGTCTCCGGGCTCCAACATCAGCCCCAGCATTTT; cdr3_aa: CASVSGLQHQPQHF; clone_size: few; d_call: -; v_call: TRBV6-1; j_call: TRBJ1-5
cdr3_nt: TGCAGCGTAGGCGGGACAGGGTACTTTTTGAACACCGGGGAGCTGTTTTTT; cdr3_aa: CSVGGTGYFLNTGELFF; clone_size: few; d_call: TRBD1; v_call: TRBV29-1; j_call: TRBJ2-2
cdr3_nt: TGTGCCAGCAGCTTAGGGGCGGGGGCGGGCACAGATACGCAGTATTTT; cdr3_aa: CASSLGAGAGTDTQYF; clone_size: -; d_call: -; v_call: TRBV7-2; j_call: TRBJ2-3
cdr3_nt: TGTGCCTCAGGGGGTTTTGGCAAAAACATTCAGTACTTC; cdr3_aa: CASGGFGKNIQYF; clone_size: -; d_call: TRBD1; v_call: TRBV19; j_call: TRBJ2-4
cdr3_nt: TGTGCTAGCAGCCGCGGACTAGCGGGACAAGAGACCCAGTACTTC; cdr3_aa: CASSRGLAGQETQYF; clone_size: many; d_call: TRBD2; v_call: TRBV7-7; j_call: TRBJ2-5
cdr3_nt: TGTGCCAGCTCATTACAGGGGGCCGACACCGGGGAGCTGTTTTTT; cdr3_aa: CASSLQGADTGELFF; clone_size: -; d_call: TRBD1; v_call: TRBV7-3; j_call: TRBJ2-2
cdr3_nt: TGTGTCAGCAGTCACCAGGACCCAATATTCGGCTACACCTTC; cdr3_aa: CVSSHQDPIFGYTF; clone_size: -; d_call: -; v_call: TRBV9; j_call: TRBJ1-2
cdr3_nt: TGCAGCGTCGTTCTAGGGGACAGGGGTGGCTGGGCGCCGTTCTTC; cdr3_aa: CSVVLGDRGGWAPFF; clone_size: -; d_call: TRBD1; v_call: TRBV29-1; j_call: TRBJ2-1
cdr3_nt: TGTGCCAGCAGCCTGGGACAAGGTGTATCCTACGAGCAGTACTTC; cdr3_aa: CASSLGQGVSYEQYF; clone_size: -; d_call: -; v_call: TRBV12-3/TRBV12-4; j_call: TRBJ2-7
cdr3_nt: TGTGCCAGCAGCCTAAACCAGCGGGGGGGCTCCTACAATGAGCAGTACTTC; cdr3_aa: CASSLNQRGGSYNEQYF; clone_size: -; d_call: TRBD2; v_call: TRBV13; j_call: TRBJ2-7
cdr3_nt: TGTGCCAGCAGCCAAGGGGCTAGCGGGGGACAAGAGACCCAGTACTTC; cdr3_aa: CASSQGASGGQETQYF; clone_size: few; d_call: TRBD2; v_call: TRBV14; j_call: TRBJ2-5
cdr3_nt: TGTGCCAGCAGGCCCGGACGGTACTATGGCTACACCTTC; cdr3_aa: CASRPGRYYGYTF; clone_size: few; d_call: -; v_call: TRBV12-3/TRBV12-4; j_call: TRBJ1-2
cdr3_nt: TGTGCCATCAGTGAGTCGGGGGCTGAAGCTTTCTTT; cdr3_aa: CAISESGAEAFF; clone_size: -; d_call: -; v_call: TRBV10-3; j_call: TRBJ1-1